Below, one TCR beta chain is given with its context. The antigen remains unidentified. This entry comes from a study of CD8+ T cells in alopecia areata. CDR3 length: 13 amino acids. Germline V lookup: CDR1 SGHRS, CDR2 YFSETQ. Germline trimming cut 4 bases from V and 5 bases from J; bases unmatched to any gene: 4. PBMCs provided sorted CD4+ and CD8+ T cells. Study-wide findings and caveats: Elevated clonality characterized lesional scalp relative to normal scalp, particularly in alopecia totalis/universalis.

cDNA serving as the sequencing template came from extracted, reverse transcribed RNA. Data came from immunoSEQ multiplex PCR; TCRdb stores just in-frame clones and leaves some out. This sample has approximately 63,000 clones, with about three fifths found just once. The source is a human donor with alopecia areata. The chain combines TRBV5-1 with TRBJ2-7; 9 bases are a match to TRBD1. Sample: CD8+ T cells sorted from blood, taken at week 0. Here the CDR3 reads CASSEGTGNEQYF. The CDR3 DNA sequence: TGCGCCAGCAGCGAGGGGACAGGGAACGAGCAGTACTTC.